Listed here are 14 T cell receptor beta chains from one sample, sequenced in a study of healthy donors' naive CD4 and CD8 T cells. Each TCR library used roughly 510 ng of total RNA and a linear amplification protocol. TCRdb passed the reads through MiXCR, listing each CDR3 protein once. The table includes about 180,000 distinct CDR3 sequences, over 60% detected once. The source material was naive CD4+ and CD8+ T cells sorted from blood, pooled from several donors. Receptors were obtained from a pool of human donors in good health; the sample pools cells from several healthy donors.

The chain recombines TRBV27 with TRBJ1-6; 9 bases map to TRBD1. The CDR3 consists of 17 residues. The germline V gene has CDR1 MNHEY and CDR2 SMNVEV (reference sequence). The trim removed 5 bases at V and 3 bases at J, leaving 8 bases unmatched. This chain's CDR3 is CASSRMDRGGYNSPLHF. The CDR3 nucleotides are TGTGCCAGCAGTCGAATGGACAGGGGAGGCTATAATTCACCCCTCCACTTT.

The V call is TRBV29-1, the J call TRBJ1-2; D unresolved. Trimming pared 6 bases from V and 6 bases from J, leaving 5 bases between. This CDR3 spans 9 amino acids. Germline-derived CDR1 and CDR2 are SQVTM and ANQGSEA. The CDR3 sequence is CSVEDGYTF. In DNA, the CDR3 is TGCAGCGTAGAGGATGGCTACACCTTC.

This clonotype was counted only a few times. The chain couples TRBV6-5 to TRBJ2-1; D might be TRBD1 (5 bases). This CDR3 has 13 residues. V lost 6 bases and J 4 bases, leaving 10 bases between the germline ends. Germline lookup yields CDR1 MNHEY and CDR2 SVGAGI. The CDR3 nucleotides read TGTGCCAGCAGCCCTGACAGTTACAATGAGCAGTTCTTC. Translated, it gives CASSPDSYNEQFF.

The chain uses TRBV5-5 and TRBJ2-7; D is perhaps TRBD2 (5 bases). Germline assignment: CDR1 SGHKS and CDR2 YYEKEE (reference sequence). V lost 0 bases and J 6 bases, leaving 7 bases between the germline ends. This CDR3 has 12 amino acids. The chain's CDR3 is CASSLVAGEQYF. CDR3 in DNA: TGTGCCAGCAGCTTGGTGGCGGGCGAGCAGTACTTC.

This clonotype came up a few times. The rearrangement joins TRBV6-5 to TRBJ2-5; 8 bases are shared with TRBD2. Germline CDR1 MNHEY, CDR2 SVGAGI. The trim removed 0 bases at V and 7 bases at J, leaving 7 bases unmatched. The CDR3 is 15 amino acids. CDR3 loop: CASSYSTRREGTQYF. CDR3 nucleotide sequence: TGTGCCAGCAGTTACTCGACCAGACGGGAGGGGACCCAGTACTTC.

V gene TRBV29-1 combines with J gene TRBJ2-3, with 10 bases aligning to TRBD2. CDR1 is SQVTM, CDR2 ANQGSEA, per germline. This CDR3 region has 14 residues. Trimming cost V 5 bases and J 5 bases; bases outside gene matches: 7. The CDR3 DNA follows: TGCAGCGTTTCTAGCGGGAGCACCCGAGATACGCAGTATTTT. Encoded protein: CSVSSGSTRDTQYF.

This clonotype was picked up one time. The chain has TRBV5-1 and TRBJ1-2; the D gene is possibly TRBD1 (5 bases). V lost 0 bases, J lost 5 bases, and 14 bases lay in between. Germline CDR1 and CDR2: SGHRS and YFSETQ. This CDR3 has 15 amino acids. CDR3 loop: CASSLVPGAGYGYTF. The CDR3 DNA follows: TGCGCCAGCAGCTTGGTCCCAGGCGCAGGGTATGGCTACACCTTC. The full variable domain, with the rest looked up from reference TRBV5-1 and TRBJ1-2, is KAGVTQTPRYLIKTRGQQVTLSCSPISGHRSVSWYQQTPGQGLQFLFEYFSETQRNKGNFPGRFSGRQFSNSRSEMNVSTLELGDSALYLCASSLVPGAGYGYTFGSGTRLTVV.

This clonotype has more than one count but fewer than ten. The chain uses TRBV30 and TRBJ2-1; TRBD2 matches at 13 bases. V lost 0 bases to trimming and J lost 4 bases; unmatched junction nucleotides: 3. Germline CDR1 reads GTSNPN; CDR2 reads SVGIG (reference sequence). CDR3 length: 16 residues. CDR3 nucleotide sequence: TGTGCCTGGAGTGTACTAGCGGGAGGGAGTTACAATGAGCAGTTCTTC. Residues: CAWSVLAGGSYNEQFF.

This clonotype has only a few counts. The gene calls are TRBV11-2 and TRBJ2-1; 7 nucleotides line up with TRBD2. The V segment lost 8 bases and the J segment 7 bases; nucleotides outside the gene matches: 14. Looked up from germline, CDR1 is SGHAT and CDR2 is FQNNGV. The CDR3 is made up of 15 amino acids. This CDR3 reads CASSWGGRGSNEQFF. The CDR3 nucleotides are TGTGCCAGCTCTTGGGGCGGGAGAGGGTCGAATGAGCAGTTCTTC.

The chain employs TRBV2 and TRBJ1-1; D not resolved. V was cut by 4 bases and J by 1 base, with 7 bases left in between. The CDR3 contains 13 residues. CDR1 and CDR2 (germline): SNHLY, FYNNEI. The CDR3 loop reads CASSVNGNTEAFF. The CDR3 region has the DNA TGTGCCAGCAGTGTTAACGGGAACACTGAAGCTTTCTTT.

This chain uses TRBV30 with TRBJ2-4; a possible D gene is TRBD2 (6 bases). Germline V gene lookup returns CDR1 GTSNPN and CDR2 SVGIG (reference sequence). This CDR3 contains 13 residues. V dropped 0 bases and J dropped 7 bases, with 10 bases sitting between them. CDR3 DNA sequence: TGTGCCTGGAGTGTAGGAGGGGACAACATTCAGTACTTC. It yields the protein CAWSVGGDNIQYF.

J is TRBJ2-7 and V is TRBV27; TRBD1 matches 10 bases. CDR3 length: 17 residues. Per germline, CDR1 MNHEY and CDR2 SMNVEV (reference sequence). Losses at the gene ends were 3 bases for V and 6 bases for J; bases not matched to a gene: 14. The CDR3 protein is CASSFLTGTGELREQYF. The DNA of the CDR3 is TGTGCCAGCAGTTTCCTAACCGGGACAGGGGAATTACGCGAGCAGTACTTC.

The CDR3 nucleotides read TGCAGCGTAATCACACCAGGGACTGAGCAGTTCTTC. It encodes CSVITPGTEQFF. J is TRBJ2-1 and V is TRBV29-1; D may correspond to TRBD1 or TRBD2 (5 bases each). Germline V gives CDR1 SQVTM, CDR2 ANQGSEA. V shed 6 bases and J shed 9 bases, with 15 bases lying between them. CDR3 size: 12 residues.

This clonotype has only one observation. J is TRBJ2-1 and V is TRBV6-6; D might be TRBD1 (6 bases). This CDR3 has 15 amino acids. V gave up 5 bases and J gave up 0 bases, with 11 bases separating them. CDR1 MNHNY and CDR2 SVGAGI come from the germline V gene (reference sequence). CDR3 sequence reads: CASSRDTSSYNEQFF. The CDR3 DNA reads as TGTGCCAGCAGTAGGGACACGAGCTCCTACAATGAGCAGTTCTTC.